This TCR beta chain was sequenced for a study of shared clonotypes between healthy human individuals. Study at large: There were three CD4 naive, three CD4 memory, two CD8 naive and one CD8 memory plates per donor. Study observations and caveats: Only blood was sampled; tissue repertoires likely differ.

The CDR3 runs to 15 residues. Germline V CDR1 and CDR2: SNHLY, FYNNEI. The V end lost 5 bases, the J end lost 5 bases, and 15 bases lay between the germline ends. Donors, healthy HIV-negative adults, lacked recent acute infections or vaccinations. Remarks on this clone: Its antigen is not identified.

It was at deep level that the assay was run. Generated by immunoSEQ multiplex PCR, the TCRdb table keeps only in-frame clones and is missing some. Found here are over a million clones, under 80% of them singletons; the top ten hold 1.4%. J is TRBJ2-2 and V is TRBV2; TRBD2 is a possible D gene (5 bases). Material: memory CD4+ T cells sorted from blood. Subset specified: CD45RA-negative fraction. The TCR comes from a man between 18 and 29 years old in good health. CDR3 loop: CASSPSPRNTGELFF. CDR3 DNA sequence: TGTGCCAGCAGTCCTAGCCCAAGAAATACCGGGGAGCTGTTTTTT.